A single T cell receptor beta chain is shown here with its context. Its target is not known. A universal primer site and UMIs were added as TCR cDNA was made by 5'RACE template switching. TCRdb re-derived calls from the 5' RACE reads in MiXCR, one entry per CDR3 protein. In the table there are hundreds of thousands of distinct CDR3 sequences, around 12% of which are singletons. This sample is drawn from a study of T cells after yellow fever vaccination. The study's findings and limits: The booster saw the reappearance of most primary-vaccination clones (approximately 97% CD4, roughly 90% CD8). CD4 and CD8 compartments shared a small share of clonotypes, likely from convergent recombination. The secondary response was weaker, and its peak arrived faster, on day 5 versus 15.

CDR1 SGHVS and CDR2 FQNEAQ come from the germline V gene. The CDR3 sequence is 15 residues long. V was trimmed by 4 bases and J by 6 bases, leaving 16 bases between them. Sequences were derived from PBMCs, sampled on the day of the yellow fever booster vaccination. The chain uses TRBV7-8 and TRBJ2-1; D may match TRBD1 or TRBD2 (5 bases each). This receptor was identified in a man aged 25-45 years who received the YFV17D yellow fever vaccine. The CDR3 loop is CASSWGKGPANEQFF. The DNA of the CDR3 is TGTGCCAGCAGCTGGGGTAAGGGACCGGCCAATGAGCAGTTCTTC. Using reference TRBV7-8 and TRBJ2-1 for the parts outside the CDR3, the full variable domain is GAGVSQSPRYKVAKRGQDVALRCDPISGHVSLFWYQQALGQGPEFLTYFQNEAQLDKSGLPSDRFFAERPEGSVSTLKIQRTQQEDSAVYLCASSWGKGPANEQFFGPGTRLTVL.